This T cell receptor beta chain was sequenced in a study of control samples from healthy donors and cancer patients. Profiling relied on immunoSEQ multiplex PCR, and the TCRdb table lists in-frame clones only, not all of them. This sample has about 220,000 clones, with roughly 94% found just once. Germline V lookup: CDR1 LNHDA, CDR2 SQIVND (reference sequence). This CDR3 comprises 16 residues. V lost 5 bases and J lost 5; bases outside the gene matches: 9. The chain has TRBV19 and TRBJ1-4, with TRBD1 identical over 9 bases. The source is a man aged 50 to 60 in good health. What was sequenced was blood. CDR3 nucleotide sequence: TGTGCCAGTAGTTTTCCGGGACAGGGCAGGAATGAAAAACTGTTTTTT. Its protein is CASSFPGQGRNEKLFF. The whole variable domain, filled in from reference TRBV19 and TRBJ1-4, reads DGGITQSPKYLFRKEGQNVTLSCEQNLNHDAMYWYRQDPGQGLRLIYYSQIVNDFQKGDIAEGYSVSREKKESFPLTVTSAQKNPTAFYLCASSFPGQGRNEKLFFGSGTQLSVL.